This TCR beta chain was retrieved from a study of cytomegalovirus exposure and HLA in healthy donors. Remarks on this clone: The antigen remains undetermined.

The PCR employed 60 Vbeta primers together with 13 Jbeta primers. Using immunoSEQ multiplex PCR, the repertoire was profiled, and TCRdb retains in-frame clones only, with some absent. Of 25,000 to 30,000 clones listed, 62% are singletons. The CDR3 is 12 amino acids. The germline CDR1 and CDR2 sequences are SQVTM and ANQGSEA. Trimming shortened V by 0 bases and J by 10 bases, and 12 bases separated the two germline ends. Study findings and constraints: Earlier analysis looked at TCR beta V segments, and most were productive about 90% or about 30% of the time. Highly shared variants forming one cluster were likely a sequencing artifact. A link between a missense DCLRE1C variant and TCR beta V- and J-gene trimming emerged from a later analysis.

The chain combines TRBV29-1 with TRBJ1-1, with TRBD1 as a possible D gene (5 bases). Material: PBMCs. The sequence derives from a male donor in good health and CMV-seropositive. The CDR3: CSVEEPGRVAFF. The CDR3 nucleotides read TGCAGCGTTGAAGAGCCAGGGAGGGTAGCTTTCTTT.